The 27 T cell receptor beta chains reported below all come from one sample, sequenced in a study of T cell changes during pregnancy in multiple sclerosis. The repertoire was sequenced with immunoSEQ multiplex PCR; TCRdb's copy has only in-frame clones and lacks some. The table includes under 95,000 clones, 91% detected once. The sequences come from peripheral blood, collected after pregnancy. All receptors come from a female donor in good health, enrolled as a control in a pregnancy study.

The chain links TRBV9 to TRBJ2-1; no definite D call. This CDR3 region has 16 residues. Germline CDR1 and CDR2: SGDLS and YYNGEE. V lost 0 bases to trimming and J lost 8 bases, with 18 bases between them. As DNA, the CDR3 is TGTGCCAGCAGCGTAGCCCAGCAGCCCCAGGTGGATGAGCAGTTCTTC. Encoded protein: CASSVAQQPQVDEQFF.

The rearrangement joins TRBV21-1 to TRBJ2-3; the table's D call, TRBD2, was not checked against the DNA. TRBV21-1 corresponds to a pseudogene. This CDR3 is built from 12 residues. The CDR3 bases are TGTGCCAGCAACGGGAAAACAGATACGCAGTATTTT. Protein: CASNGKTDTQYF.

The genes are TRBV28 and TRBJ2-3; 10 nucleotides agree with TRBD2. Germline V gene data show CDR1 as MDHEN and CDR2 as SYDVKM. The trim removed 2 bases at V and 4 bases at J, leaving 0 bases unmatched. This CDR3 has 14 amino acids. The CDR3, as DNA: TGTGCCAGCAGTTTACTAGCGGGGGCAGATACGCAGTATTTT. This translates into CASSLLAGADTQYF.

V usage is TRBV6-5 and J usage is TRBJ1-2; 8 bases are shared with TRBD1. V was pared by 6 bases and J by 4 bases, with 4 bases of the junction left unmatched. CDR3 size: 13 residues. Germline values: CDR1 MNHEY, CDR2 SVGAGI. CDR3 nucleotides: TGTGCCAGCAGGCGACAGGGGAGCTATGGCTACACCTTC. It specifies CASRRQGSYGYTF.

V gene TRBV29-1 combines with J gene TRBJ1-1, with D maybe TRBD1 (5 bases). The CDR3 is made up of 13 amino acids. Germline values: CDR1 SQVTM, CDR2 ANQGSEA. Trimming cost V 5 bases and J 8 bases, with 18 bases left between them. Here the CDR3 DNA reads TGCAGCGTTTTACTTCCGGGGGTCACCGAAGCTTTCTTT. Protein: CSVLLPGVTEAFF. Full variable domain (outside the CDR3, taken from reference TRBV29-1 and TRBJ1-1): SAVISQKPSRDICQRGTSLTIQCQVDSQVTMMFWYRQQPGQSLTLIATANQGSEATYESGFVIDKFPISRPNLTFSTLTVSNMSPEDSSIYLCSVLLPGVTEAFFGQGTRLTVV.

The J gene is TRBJ2-5, the V gene TRBV18, with a possible D match to TRBD1 (6 bases). With 6 bases removed from V and 1 base from J, the gap between germline ends came to 9 bases. CDR1 and CDR2 (germline): KGHSH, LQKENI. The CDR3 extends over 13 amino acids. The CDR3 region is CASSQGSQETQYF. DNA of the CDR3: TGTGCCAGCTCCCAGGGGTCCCAAGAGACCCAGTACTTC.

CDR3 DNA: TGTGCCAGCAGCTCTCGACAGGGAACAGATACGCAGTATTTT. It is translated as CASSSRQGTDTQYF. The chain combines TRBV7-2 with TRBJ2-3, with 7 bases lining up with TRBD1. Trimming cost V 4 bases and J 3 bases; bases outside gene matches: 4. The CDR3 contains 14 residues. CDR1 SGHTA and CDR2 FQGNSA come from the germline V gene.

The chain combines TRBV4-1 with TRBJ2-2, with 9 bases fitting TRBD1. The germline V gene encodes CDR1 MGHRA and CDR2 YSYEKL. The CDR3 contains 18 residues. Unmatched junction bases numbered 10, after V lost 1 base and J lost 4 bases. Written as DNA, the CDR3 is TGCGCCAGCAGCCAAGCCCCACAGGGGGCTCGGGTCACCGGGGAGCTGTTTTTT. Protein product: CASSQAPQGARVTGELFF.

The CDR3, as DNA: TGTGCCAGCAGCAAAGGGCGGGGCCAGGACGAGCAGTACTTC. As protein: CASSKGRGQDEQYF. The gene calls are TRBV21-1 and TRBJ2-7; the table's D call, TRBD2, was not checked against the DNA. TRBV21-1 is deemed a pseudogene. The CDR3 contains 14 residues.

This clone appeared a single time. The chain couples TRBV6-5 to TRBJ2-7; TRBD2 matches 7 bases. Germline trimming cut 3 bases from V and 3 bases from J; bases unmatched to any gene: 2. The CDR3 has 13 amino acids. Per the germline V gene, CDR1 is MNHEY and CDR2 is SVGAGI. The CDR3 DNA reads as TGTGCCAGCAGTTATGGGAGGGGCTACGAGCAGTACTTC. It yields the protein CASSYGRGYEQYF.

V gene TRBV6-5 combines with J gene TRBJ1-1, with 8 bases matching TRBD1. The CDR3 length is 13 residues. V lost 7 bases, J lost 5 bases, and 6 bases stayed unmatched. From germline, CDR1 is MNHEY and CDR2 SVGAGI. In DNA form, the CDR3 reads TGTGCCAGCAAGGACAGGGCAAGGACTGAAGCTTTCTTT. Encoded protein: CASKDRARTEAFF.

This chain links TRBV7-9 with TRBJ2-5, with 11 bases that match TRBD2. Unmatched junction bases numbered 6, after V lost 5 bases and J lost 1 base. From germline, CDR1 is SEHNR and CDR2 FQNEAQ (reference sequence). There are 16 residues in the CDR3. Here the CDR3 DNA reads TGTGCCAGCAGCCACGGGACTAGCGGTTTCCAAGAGACCCAGTACTTC. Encoded protein: CASSHGTSGFQETQYF.

The chain employs TRBV7-8 and TRBJ1-3, with a weak D call TRBD1 (6 bases). The ends were cut back, 4 bases at V and 6 bases at J, with 13 bases in the middle. In germline, CDR1 is SGHVS, CDR2 FQNEAQ. This CDR3 has 14 amino acids. The CDR3 protein is CASSSPHRENTIYF. CDR3 DNA: TGTGCCAGCAGCTCCCCTCACAGGGAAAACACCATATATTTT.

This chain connects TRBV11-2 to TRBJ2-6; perhaps TRBD1 as D (5 bases). Trimming cost V 4 bases and J 2 bases, with 6 bases left between them. The CDR3 sequence is 14 residues long. Germline V CDR1 and CDR2: SGHAT, FQNNGV. CDR3 amino acids: CASSSRAGANVLTF. The CDR3, as DNA: TGTGCCAGCAGCTCCAGGGCTGGGGCCAACGTCCTGACTTTC.

The chain carries TRBV5-6 and TRBJ1-2; no clear D. CDR3 size: 13 residues. The germline CDR1 and CDR2 sequences are SGHDT and YYEEEE. The V gene lost 1 base and the J gene lost 6 bases, with 10 bases spanning the gap. The CDR3, as DNA: TGTGCCAGCAGCTTGTTGGCAGAGGATGGCTACACCTTC. Protein sequence: CASSLLAEDGYTF.

The gene calls are TRBV11-2 and TRBJ2-7, with D maybe TRBD2 (6 bases). The ends were cut back, 5 bases at V and 3 bases at J, with 17 bases in the middle. From germline, CDR1 is SGHAT and CDR2 FQNNGV. The CDR3 contains 15 residues. The CDR3 DNA follows: TGTGCCAGCAGCCCGACCGGGACTTTCCTCTACGAGCAGTACTTC. Translation: CASSPTGTFLYEQYF.

This chain connects TRBV6-5 to TRBJ1-2; 9 nucleotides match TRBD1. CDR1 is MNHEY, CDR2 SVGAGI, per germline. V shed 5 bases and J 5 bases; nucleotides not matched to a gene: 6. The CDR3 sequence is 14 residues long. CDR3: CASSATGTGYGYTF. DNA for the CDR3: TGTGCCAGCAGTGCGACCGGGACAGGGTATGGCTACACCTTC.

The J gene is TRBJ2-7, the V gene TRBV5-5, with 8 bases identical to TRBD2. The CDR3 has 14 amino acids. Germline CDR1 reads SGHKS; CDR2 reads YYEKEE (reference sequence). V shed 4 bases, J shed 3 bases, and the junction held 6 bases outside the gene matches. As DNA, the CDR3 is TGTGCCAGCAGCCGGGGGGGTTCGGTCTACGAGCAGTACTTC. Residues: CASSRGGSVYEQYF.

This chain connects TRBV30 to TRBJ1-5; D gene ambiguous. V lost 2 bases and J lost 6, with 14 bases in between. CDR3 size: 14 residues. Per the germline V gene, CDR1 is GTSNPN and CDR2 is SVGIG (reference sequence). The CDR3 is CAWSITGVSQPQHF. CDR3 coding DNA: TGTGCCTGGAGTATAACCGGGGTGAGTCAGCCCCAGCATTTT. The variable domain in full, completed from reference TRBV30 and TRBJ1-5, reads SQTIHQWPATLVQPVGSPLSLECTVEGTSNPNLYWYRQAAGRGLQLLFYSVGIGQISSEVPQNLSASRPQDRQFILSSKKLLLSDSGFYLCAWSITGVSQPQHFGDGTRLSIL.

The V call is TRBV27, the J call TRBJ1-5; 8 positions match TRBD1. V lost 3 bases, J lost 2 bases, and 3 bases stayed unmatched. The CDR3 has 15 residues. CDR1 is MNHEY, CDR2 SMNVEV, per germline (reference sequence). The CDR3 DNA is TGTGCCAGCAGTTTGGTGACAGGGGGCAATCAGCCCCAGCATTTT. The encoded protein is CASSLVTGGNQPQHF.

Only one count was recorded for this clone. The chain links TRBV28 to TRBJ1-2, with D maybe TRBD1 (5 bases). CDR3 length: 14 residues. Germline lookup yields CDR1 MDHEN and CDR2 SYDVKM. V gave up 5 bases and J gave up 4 bases, with 14 bases separating them. CDR3 protein: CASSPPDKFYGYTF. In nucleotides, the CDR3 is TGTGCCAGCAGTCCCCCGGACAAATTCTATGGCTACACCTTC.

This clone was detected once. The V gene is TRBV7-9, the J gene TRBJ2-7; D is unresolved. The CDR3 is made up of 13 amino acids. CDR1 is SEHNR and CDR2 is FQNEAQ in the germline V gene (reference sequence). Between the trimmed V and J ends, which lost 2 bases and 2 bases, there was a span of 7 bases. CDR3 in DNA: TGTGCCAGCAGCTTATACGGAGCCTACGAGCAGTACTTC. Translated, it gives CASSLYGAYEQYF.

This chain joins TRBV5-4 and TRBJ1-3; D gene ambiguous. The CDR3 runs 14 residues. V was shortened by 4 bases and J by 0 bases, with 8 bases between the two germline ends. Germline V lookup: CDR1 SGHNT, CDR2 YYREEE (reference sequence). The DNA for the CDR3 is TGTGCCAGCAGCCCTCGGGGCTCTGGAAACACCATATATTTT. It encodes CASSPRGSGNTIYF.

The chain links TRBV6-1 to TRBJ2-1, with D tentatively TRBD2 (5 bases). The germline V and J ends were trimmed by 2 bases and 6 bases, with 20 bases remaining between them. Germline-derived CDR1 and CDR2 are MNHNS and SASEGT. The CDR3 sequence is 17 residues long. Written as DNA, the CDR3 is TGTGCCAGCAGTGAAAAGGGAGCTAGCTCCCGGGTCAATGAGCAGTTCTTC. It yields the protein CASSEKGASSRVNEQFF.

The CDR3: CASSLATGSTYEQYF. The CDR3 nucleotides are TGTGCCAGCAGCTTGGCGACAGGGAGCACCTACGAGCAGTACTTC. The chain employs TRBV5-5 and TRBJ2-7, with 7 bases identical to TRBD1. Germline V CDR1 and CDR2: SGHKS, YYEKEE (reference sequence). CDR3 length: 15 residues. V lost 0 bases, J lost 2 bases, and 5 bases stayed unmatched.

The gene calls are TRBV11-2 and TRBJ2-7; D gene ambiguous. The germline gives CDR1 SGHAT, CDR2 FQNNGV. V was clipped by 5 bases and J by 1 base, with 12 bases between them. This CDR3 is built from 14 residues. The CDR3 spells CASSPLSGSYEQYF. The CDR3 coding sequence is TGTGCCAGCAGCCCGCTTTCCGGGTCCTACGAGCAGTACTTC.

The CDR3: CASSMGDRMNTEAFF. CDR3 DNA: TGTGCCAGTAGTATGGGGGACAGGATGAACACTGAAGCTTTCTTT. V and J are TRBV19 and TRBJ1-1, with 8 bases that match TRBD1. CDR1 is LNHDA, CDR2 SQIVND, per germline (reference sequence). This CDR3 is built from 15 residues. J gave up 0 bases and V 3 bases, and 3 bases lay outside the gene matches.